The rows below give T cell receptor beta chains drawn from one sample of a study of cytomegalovirus exposure and HLA in healthy donors. Libraries were prepared by immunoSEQ multiplex PCR; TCRdb keeps only in-frame clonotypes and omits some of them. This table lists approximately 210,000 clones. The sequenced sample consisted of PBMCs. The receptors stem from a young woman in good health and CMV-seropositive. Each CDR3 is given with its conserved first and last residue. A D gene is named only where the DNA matches it firmly.

cdr3_nt cdr3_aa j_call v_call d_call
TGTGCCAGCAGTTCCGGGAACCTTTACGGGCAGTACTTC CASSSGNLYGQYF TRBJ2-7 TRBV6-6 .
TGTGCCACCAGCAGAGATTTCACAGGGGATGGCTACACCTTC CATSRDFTGDGYTF TRBJ1-2 TRBV15 TRBD1
TGTGCCAGCAGCTTAACAGGTAGCACAGATACGCAGTATTTT CASSLTGSTDTQYF TRBJ2-3 TRBV7-6 .
TGTGCCTGGAGCCCGACAGGGGGTGGCTACACCTTC CAWSPTGGGYTF TRBJ1-2 TRBV30 TRBD1
TGTGCCACCACAGGGAGCTCCTACAATGAGCAGTTCTTC CATTGSSYNEQFF TRBJ2-1 TRBV10-3 .
TGCGCCAGCAGCCATGCCCGGGACAAAAAACACCTGGCAACTAATGAAAAACTGTTTTTT CASSHARDKKHLATNEKLFF TRBJ1-4 TRBV4-1 .
TGCGCCAGCAGCCTTACAGGGGGCAACTACACCTTC CASSLTGGNYTF TRBJ1-2 TRBV4-1 TRBD1
TGTGCCAGCAGCTTCACGCGGGACGGTGAGCAGTACTTC CASSFTRDGEQYF TRBJ2-7 TRBV7-9 .
TGTGCCAGCAGGGAAAAGCTTCAGGGGGCTAATGAAAAACTGTTTTTT CASREKLQGANEKLFF TRBJ1-4 TRBV2 TRBD1
TGTGCCACTAGGGGGCGCGGGGACACTGAAGCTTTCTTT CATRGRGDTEAFF TRBJ1-1 TRBV19 TRBD1
TGTGCCAGCAGCAGACTAGCGGGGGAGATAAGTGATACGCAGTATTTT CASSRLAGEISDTQYF TRBJ2-3 TRBV5-4 TRBD2
TGCGCCAGCAGCTTGTCGGGAGACCTTCCTAGAGAGCAGTACTTC CASSLSGDLPREQYF TRBJ2-7 TRBV5-1 .
TGTGCCAGCAGTGAACCCCCAGGGGGCGAAGGTCAGCCCCAGCATTTT CASSEPPGGEGQPQHF TRBJ1-5 TRBV6-1 TRBD1
TGTGCCAGCTCACCACAGGGACAGGAGACTGAAGCTTTCTTT CASSPQGQETEAFF TRBJ1-1 TRBV18 TRBD1
TGTGCCAGTAGTCGGGGGGGCCTCGGCACAGATACGCAGTATTTT CASSRGGLGTDTQYF TRBJ2-3 TRBV5-8 TRBD2
TGTGCCAGCAGTGATTTGTCGGCAGGGGTAATCCGATATGGCTACACCTTC CASSDLSAGVIRYGYTF TRBJ1-2 TRBV6-1 .
TGCGCCAGCAGCCAGGGCAGTCAGCCCCAGCATTTT CASSQGSQPQHF TRBJ1-5 TRBV4-3 .
TGCGCCAGCAGCCAAGATGAGGCGGGGGGGAGGGAGACCCAGTACTTC CASSQDEAGGRETQYF TRBJ2-5 TRBV4-1 TRBD2
TGTGCCAGCAGTGCTACGGACACCTCCTACGAGCAGTACTTC CASSATDTSYEQYF TRBJ2-7 TRBV27 .
TGTGCCAGCTCACCGACTAGCGGCCCATACGAGCAGTACTTC CASSPTSGPYEQYF TRBJ2-7 TRBV18 TRBD2
TGCAGCGTGCTCCGGGACAGGGGTCTAAACACTGAAGCTTTCTTT CSVLRDRGLNTEAFF TRBJ1-1 TRBV29-1 TRBD1
TGCGCCAGCAGTCTGGACAGTTTACTTCGGGAAAAACTGTTTTTT CASSLDSLLREKLFF TRBJ1-4 TRBV10-1 .
TGTGCCAGCAGACCTCACAATTCGAATGAGCAGTTCTTC CASRPHNSNEQFF TRBJ2-1 TRBV6-5 .
TGCGCCAGCAGCTCGGGACAGGGGACCGTTGGGGCCAACGTCCTGACTTTC CASSSGQGTVGANVLTF TRBJ2-6 TRBV5-1 TRBD1
TGCGCCAGCAGCAGGGGACAAGCCGGGGAGCTGTTTTTT CASSRGQAGELFF TRBJ2-2 TRBV5-1 .
TGTGCCATCAGATTCACAGGAGAAGAGACCCAGTACTTC CAIRFTGEETQYF TRBJ2-5 TRBV10-3 .
TGCAGCGTTGCCACTAGCGGGGGGGCTGGGAATGAGCAGTTCTTC CSVATSGGAGNEQFF TRBJ2-1 TRBV29-1 TRBD2
TGCGCCAGCAGCCGTTTGGCCCTTAAAGCGGGCAATCAGCCCCAGCATTTT CASSRLALKAGNQPQHF TRBJ1-5 TRBV4-1 .
TGCGCCAGCACCCCGGGGGGAATAGACAATGAGCAGTTCTTC CASTPGGIDNEQFF TRBJ2-1 TRBV5-1 TRBD2